This T cell receptor (beta chain) was profiled in a study of CD8 T cells in acute hepatitis C reinfection. Stated time point: naive CD8 control sorted from an acute-time-point sample. Assay used: immunoSEQ multiplex PCR; TCRdb lists only in-frame clones, some missing. This table holds approximately 40,000 clones, 75% to 90% found once. This CDR3 comprises 11 residues. Germline-derived CDR1 and CDR2 are SGHAT and FQNNGV. V lost 5 bases to trimming and J lost 12 bases, with 11 bases between them. The receptor's source is a woman aged 18-29 years who spontaneously cleared hepatitis C infection. This chain links TRBV11-2 with TRBJ2-1; possibly TRBD2 for D (6 bases). The sequencing input was naive CD8+ T cells from PBMCs. CDR3 sequence reads: CASSPTGRQFF. As DNA, the CDR3 is TGTGCCAGCAGCCCTACCGGGAGGCAGTTCTTC.